This TCR beta chain emerged from a study of cytomegalovirus exposure and HLA in healthy donors. At the level of the study: Inside one of the first data releases sat tens of millions of unique TCRs taken from HLA-typed donors. General observations from the study: No immune exposure information besides CMV serostatus was available. Compared with the roughly 700-donor mean, an Asian-associated ancestry cluster reportedly had fewer N-insertions, according to a later analysis.

This clone was seen a single time. What it binds is unknown. Relative to the germline gene, one junction end is altered; a read error may explain this. Germline CDR1 reads PRHDT; CDR2 reads FYEKMQ (reference sequence). The CDR3 contains 20 residues. This PCR relied on a set of 60 Vbeta primers and 13 Jbeta primers. TCRdb's table, derived via immunoSEQ multiplex PCR, lists solely in-frame clones and lacks some. Of approximately 290,000 clones listed, about 80% are singletons. The sequenced sample was PBMCs. This clonotype was sampled from a girl between 2 and 10 years old in good health and CMV-seronegative. This chain joins TRBV13 and TRBJ2-6; D might be TRBD1 (5 bases). CDR3 bases: TGTGCCAACAGCGCTAATCCAGGGCGAAGCCCAAACTCTGGGGCCAACGTCCTGACTTTC. As protein: CANSANPGRSPNSGANVLTF. Full variable domain (missing parts from reference TRBV13 and TRBJ2-6): AAGVIQSPRHLIKEKRETATLKCYPIPRHDTVYWYQQGPGQDPQFLISFYEKMQSDKGSIPDRFSAQQFSDYHSELNMSSLELGDSALYFCANSANPGRSPNSGANVLTFGAGSRLTVL.